This TCR beta chain was found in a study of blood T cell repertoires in COVID-19. Measured with immunoSEQ multiplex PCR; TCRdb has only the in-frame clones, and not every one. The sample consists of nearly 60,000 clones, approximately 87% of them appearing once. From germline, CDR1 is SGHRS and CDR2 YFSETQ. The CDR3 has 13 amino acids. Trimming stripped 5 bases from V and 7 bases from J, with 10 bases between. Material: peripheral blood. This chain uses TRBV5-1 with TRBJ1-6; no definite D call. The receptor was derived from a man in his forties with active COVID-19. CDR3 DNA: TGCGCCAGCAGGGGAGTTCCCAATTCACCCCTCCACTTT. This gives the protein CASRGVPNSPLHF.